This entry concerns a single TCR beta chain. The antigen is undetermined. This specimen belongs to a study of cytomegalovirus exposure and HLA in healthy donors. Findings and caveats of the study: Immune exposure was documented only through CMV serostatus.

Amplification used 60 Vbeta primers and 13 Jbeta primers. Original handling: A later analysis counted 70 million to 85 million unique TCR beta chains, about 11 million shared. Sequenced by immunoSEQ multiplex PCR; TCRdb stores in-frame clones only, minus some. The V and J calls and clone size were taken over from that table, and D and trimming were inferred from the DNA. Altogether tens of thousands of clones are present, 65% to 85% being singletons, with the ten largest covering approximately 3.8%. The V end lost 0 bases, the J end lost 4 bases, and 8 bases lay between the germline ends. Germline-derived CDR1 and CDR2 are SGHRS and YFSETQ. The CDR3 sequence is 14 residues long.

Input material: PBMCs. The genes are TRBV5-1 and TRBJ1-3, with no clear D. The receptor comes from a man aged 50 or older in good health and CMV-seronegative. Here the CDR3 reads CASSLGASGNTIYF. CDR3 in DNA: TGCGCCAGCAGCTTGGGGGCGTCGGGAAACACCATATATTTT.